Listed below are T cell receptor beta chains from one sample, sequenced in a study of T cell responses to AZD1222 COVID-19 vaccine. TCRdb's table, derived via immunoSEQ multiplex PCR, lists solely in-frame clones and lacks some. Of 150,000 to 200,000 clones in the sample, 85% to 90% were seen once. Material: peripheral blood, obtained on day 0 of AZD1222 vaccination. The receptors here all came from an adult in good health. Both conserved end residues are part of each CDR3. The order of the fields is CDR3 DNA, CDR3 protein, V gene, clone size, J gene, D gene. The D gene is left open where the match is weak. Rows may omit the clone size; those that give it use once, few, many or a size class.

CDR3 DNA: TGTGCCAGCAGCCCCCAGACAGGGCTAACAGATACGCAGTATTTT
CDR3 protein: CASSPQTGLTDTQYF
V gene: TRBV7-3
clone size: NA
J gene: TRBJ2-3
D gene: TRBD1

CDR3 DNA: TGCGCCAGCAGCTTGGGCTCTGAAGCTTTCTTT
CDR3 protein: CASSLGSEAFF
V gene: TRBV5-1
clone size: NA
J gene: TRBJ1-1
D gene: NA

CDR3 DNA: TGTGCCAGCAGCTTAATGACTAGCAGCAATGAGCAGTTCTTC
CDR3 protein: CASSLMTSSNEQFF
V gene: TRBV7-2
clone size: NA
J gene: TRBJ2-1
D gene: TRBD2

CDR3 DNA: TGTGCCAGCAGCGGAATAGAGAGCACAGATACGCAGTATTTT
CDR3 protein: CASSGIESTDTQYF
V gene: TRBV11-3
clone size: NA
J gene: TRBJ2-3
D gene: NA

CDR3 DNA: TGTGCCAGCAGCTCCAAGTCTAGCGGGAGACCCTACGAGCAGTACTTC
CDR3 protein: CASSSKSSGRPYEQYF
V gene: TRBV11-1
clone size: NA
J gene: TRBJ2-7
D gene: TRBD2

CDR3 DNA: TGCGCCAGCAGCCAAGAGGGAATGTTACAGTATGAAAAACTGTTTTTT
CDR3 protein: CASSQEGMLQYEKLFF
V gene: TRBV4-1
clone size: NA
J gene: TRBJ1-4
D gene: NA

CDR3 DNA: TGTGCCAGCAGCGTAGCTTATCCAGGGGGTAGTAGTCAGCCCCAGCATTTT
CDR3 protein: CASSVAYPGGSSQPQHF
V gene: TRBV9
clone size: NA
J gene: TRBJ1-5
D gene: TRBD1

CDR3 DNA: TGCAGCGTGTCCGGGACCCAGAACACTGAAGCTTTCTTT
CDR3 protein: CSVSGTQNTEAFF
V gene: TRBV29-1
clone size: NA
J gene: TRBJ1-1
D gene: NA

CDR3 DNA: TGTGCCACCAGCAGAGATGGACAGAATTCACCCCTCCACTTT
CDR3 protein: CATSRDGQNSPLHF
V gene: TRBV15
clone size: NA
J gene: TRBJ1-6
D gene: NA

CDR3 DNA: TGTGCCAGCAGGTCTCCTGGAAGCAATCAGCCCCAGCATTTT
CDR3 protein: CASRSPGSNQPQHF
V gene: TRBV6-5
clone size: NA
J gene: TRBJ1-5
D gene: NA

CDR3 DNA: TGTGCCAGCAGCCTCTCGAACGTAGGACTCAACTATGGCTACACCTTC
CDR3 protein: CASSLSNVGLNYGYTF
V gene: TRBV4-2
clone size: few
J gene: TRBJ1-2
D gene: NA

CDR3 DNA: TGTGCCAGTAGTATGGCCAGGGGGTCCGGAAACACCATATATTTT
CDR3 protein: CASSMARGSGNTIYF
V gene: TRBV19
clone size: NA
J gene: TRBJ1-3
D gene: TRBD1

CDR3 DNA: TGTGCCAGCAGCTCGAACCGGGAGACCGCCACCATATATTTT
CDR3 protein: CASSSNRETATIYF
V gene: TRBV3-1/TRBV3-2
clone size: once
J gene: TRBJ1-3
D gene: NA

CDR3 DNA: TGTGCCAGCAGTCCGCGGACCCGTAGCTATGGCTACACCTTC
CDR3 protein: CASSPRTRSYGYTF
V gene: TRBV28
clone size: NA
J gene: TRBJ1-2
D gene: NA

CDR3 DNA: TGTGCCAGCAGCCAAGTGATATCGCAAGCTTTCTTT
CDR3 protein: CASSQVISQAFF
V gene: TRBV3-1/TRBV3-2
clone size: NA
J gene: TRBJ1-1
D gene: NA

CDR3 DNA: TGCGCCAGCAGCAGGGCGGACAGGGGCGGAGAGACCCAGTACTTC
CDR3 protein: CASSRADRGGETQYF
V gene: TRBV5-1
clone size: NA
J gene: TRBJ2-5
D gene: TRBD1

CDR3 DNA: TGTGCCAGCAGCGACTTACAGAGGGGATGGGGTGAGCAGTTCTTC
CDR3 protein: CASSDLQRGWGEQFF
V gene: TRBV9
clone size: NA
J gene: TRBJ2-1
D gene: NA

CDR3 DNA: TGTGCCAGTAGTACCCACAGTTACACTGAAGCTTTCTTT
CDR3 protein: CASSTHSYTEAFF
V gene: TRBV19
clone size: NA
J gene: TRBJ1-1
D gene: NA

CDR3 DNA: TGTGCCAGCTCACCGGAAGGGACGGCCACTGAAGCTTTCTTT
CDR3 protein: CASSPEGTATEAFF
V gene: TRBV18
clone size: NA
J gene: TRBJ1-1
D gene: NA

CDR3 DNA: TGTGCCTGGAGAATGCGGGCTCCTAACTATGGCTACACCTTC
CDR3 protein: CAWRMRAPNYGYTF
V gene: TRBV30
clone size: once
J gene: TRBJ1-2
D gene: NA

CDR3 DNA: TGCGCCAGCAATGAGGGGCAGGATAATTCACCCCTCCACTTT
CDR3 protein: CASNEGQDNSPLHF
V gene: TRBV5-1
clone size: NA
J gene: TRBJ1-6
D gene: NA

CDR3 DNA: TGTGCCAGTAGTGGACAGGGAGAGAACACTGAAGCTTTCTTT
CDR3 protein: CASSGQGENTEAFF
V gene: TRBV19
clone size: NA
J gene: TRBJ1-1
D gene: TRBD1

CDR3 DNA: TGCGCCAGCAGCGGGGCAGGTGGTGATACCAGAGGGGTCGGTGGCTACACCTTC
CDR3 protein: CASSGAGGDTRGVGGYTF
V gene: TRBV5-1
clone size: NA
J gene: TRBJ1-2
D gene: NA

CDR3 DNA: TGTGCCATCGGGGGGGGGTCGGCTGAGCAGTTCTTC
CDR3 protein: CAIGGGSAEQFF
V gene: TRBV10-3
clone size: few
J gene: TRBJ2-1
D gene: TRBD2

CDR3 DNA: TGTGCCAGCAGCTCGATTGTAGGCTCTCGACTAGCGGGAACTTGGGAGCAGTACTTC
CDR3 protein: CASSSIVGSRLAGTWEQYF
V gene: TRBV7-9
clone size: NA
J gene: TRBJ2-7
D gene: TRBD2

CDR3 DNA: TGCGCCAGCAGTCAAACTAGCGGCATCGATGAGCAGTTCTTC
CDR3 protein: CASSQTSGIDEQFF
V gene: TRBV23-1
clone size: NA
J gene: TRBJ2-1
D gene: TRBD2

CDR3 DNA: TGTGCCTGGAGCCCCAGGGCGGCAGGAGCAAACACCATATATTTT
CDR3 protein: CAWSPRAAGANTIYF
V gene: TRBV30
clone size: once
J gene: TRBJ1-3
D gene: NA

CDR3 DNA: TGTGCCAGCAGCCCGGACAGGGGGATTCAAGAGACCCAGTACTTC
CDR3 protein: CASSPDRGIQETQYF
V gene: TRBV11-2
clone size: NA
J gene: TRBJ2-5
D gene: TRBD1

CDR3 DNA: TGTGCCAGCAGTGAGGGGGCCAGAGCTTTCTTT
CDR3 protein: CASSEGARAFF
V gene: TRBV6-1
clone size: once
J gene: TRBJ1-1
D gene: NA

CDR3 DNA: TGTGCCAGCAGTTATACAGCCGGGGATACGCAGTATTTT
CDR3 protein: CASSYTAGDTQYF
V gene: TRBV7-3
clone size: NA
J gene: TRBJ2-3
D gene: NA

CDR3 DNA: TGTGCCAGCAGCTTAACGGGGACTAGCGGGAGTATGGAGCAGTTCTTC
CDR3 protein: CASSLTGTSGSMEQFF
V gene: TRBV11-3
clone size: NA
J gene: TRBJ2-1
D gene: TRBD2

CDR3 DNA: TGTGCCAGCAGTGACGAGAACACTGAAGCTTTCTTT
CDR3 protein: CASSDENTEAFF
V gene: TRBV6-1
clone size: NA
J gene: TRBJ1-1
D gene: NA

CDR3 DNA: TGTGCCAGCAGTGAAATTTGGGGGAGCCCCTCTCTGCCCCAGCATTTT
CDR3 protein: CASSEIWGSPSLPQHF
V gene: TRBV6-1
clone size: NA
J gene: TRBJ1-5
D gene: NA

CDR3 DNA: TGTGCCAGCAGCTTAAGGACGGGTGCAACTAATGAAAAACTGTTTTTT
CDR3 protein: CASSLRTGATNEKLFF
V gene: TRBV7-9
clone size: NA
J gene: TRBJ1-4
D gene: NA

CDR3 DNA: TGTGCCAGCAGCGTATTGGGAACCGGGGAGCTGTTTTTT
CDR3 protein: CASSVLGTGELFF
V gene: TRBV9
clone size: NA
J gene: TRBJ2-2
D gene: NA